The rows below give T cell receptor beta chains drawn from one sample of a study of CD8 T cells in Susac syndrome. MiXCR, run by TCRdb on the immunoSEQ multiplex PCR reads, gives a single entry per CDR3 protein. The sample yields roughly 120,000 distinct CDR3 sequences, approximately 95% seen once. Sequenced input: CD8+ T cells from PBMCs. These receptors all come from a human donor with multiple sclerosis. Each CDR3 is given with its conserved first and last residue.

j_gene: TRBJ1-2; v_gene: TRBV29-1; CDR3aa: CSVEPGQGSYGYTF
j_gene: TRBJ2-2; v_gene: TRBV5-4; CDR3aa: CASSLVVGFGTGELFF
j_gene: TRBJ2-1; v_gene: TRBV7-9; CDR3aa: CASSTRPDLGGNEQFF
j_gene: TRBJ2-3; v_gene: TRBV3-1; CDR3aa: CASSVEWGQGDTQYF
j_gene: TRBJ2-2; v_gene: TRBV19; CDR3aa: CASSITSVNTGELFF
j_gene: TRBJ1-5; v_gene: TRBV4-1; CDR3aa: CASSQADRNNQPQHF
j_gene: TRBJ2-4; v_gene: TRBV9; CDR3aa: CASIPAKNIQYF
j_gene: TRBJ2-1; v_gene: TRBV13; CDR3aa: CASSNRYTSDTYNEQFF
j_gene: TRBJ1-6; v_gene: TRBV6-1; CDR3aa: CASSEWEGIGVHF
j_gene: TRBJ2-1; v_gene: TRBV28; CDR3aa: CASYTKQGGPPHEQFF
j_gene: TRBJ2-1; v_gene: TRBV19; CDR3aa: CASRKTAGQNEQFF
j_gene: TRBJ2-1; v_gene: TRBV12-3/TRBV12-4; CDR3aa: CASSPAGGGPSHEQFF
j_gene: TRBJ2-1; v_gene: TRBV29-1; CDR3aa: CSVETVGQFF
j_gene: TRBJ2-1; v_gene: TRBV6-2/TRBV6-3; CDR3aa: CTSTTGYNEQFF
j_gene: TRBJ2-1; v_gene: TRBV12-3/TRBV12-4; CDR3aa: CASSLLAGQYNEQFF
j_gene: TRBJ1-1; v_gene: TRBV7-9; CDR3aa: CASSGGPNTEAFF
j_gene: TRBJ2-1; v_gene: TRBV5-1; CDR3aa: CATVRQGSNEQFF
j_gene: TRBJ2-3; v_gene: TRBV27; CDR3aa: CASSLLASGPDTQYF
j_gene: TRBJ2-5; v_gene: TRBV7-8; CDR3aa: CASSWDRGTQYF
j_gene: TRBJ2-1; v_gene: TRBV5-4; CDR3aa: CASRTSSNEQFF
j_gene: TRBJ2-1; v_gene: TRBV9; CDR3aa: CASSVSLAGGTSYNEQFF
j_gene: TRBJ1-2; v_gene: TRBV9; CDR3aa: CASSGEGLNYGYTF